This entry describes one TCR beta chain. The CDR3 spans 11 residues. Germline assignment: CDR1 SGHDT and CDR2 YYEEEE. V was cut by 5 bases and J by 5 bases, with 5 bases left in between. This entry comes from a study of cytotoxic CD8 clonotypes in ibrutinib-treated CLL. Around 1.8 micrograms of genomic DNA came from cryopreserved PBMCs for TCR beta libraries. TCRdb keeps only in-frame clones here, not all; method: immunoSEQ multiplex PCR. The sample includes around 20,000 clones, around 75% of them seen just once. The TCR sequence derives from a human donor with chronic lymphocytic leukemia. This sequence joins TRBV5-6 and TRBJ2-1; D unresolved. The specimen comprised PBMCs, sampled before ibrutinib treatment. CDR3 amino acids: CASRWNNEQFF. The CDR3 nucleotides read TGTGCCAGCAGGTGGAACAATGAGCAGTTCTTC.